The 30 T cell receptor beta chains below all came from one sample that was sequenced in a study of HIV-infected patients and healthy controls. No cell fractionation was done, so the repertoire covers all unsorted peripheral blood T cells. Reverse transcription used roughly 450 ng RNA and constant-region primers for alpha and beta. Alpha and beta chain libraries were made separately by chain-specific third strand synthesis with multiplexing indices. From the 5' RACE reads, TCRdb called clonotypes with MiXCR, one entry per CDR3 protein. The sample lists some 19,000 distinct CDR3 sequences; around 10% were seen once. The sample was blood. The receptors originated from an adult in good health.

There are many counts of this clonotype. This sequence joins TRBV11-2 and TRBJ1-4, with no clear D. The ends were cut back, 4 bases at V and 2 bases at J, with 14 bases in the middle. The CDR3 spans 16 residues. In germline, CDR1 is SGHAT, CDR2 FQNNGV. The CDR3 nucleotides read TGTGCCAGCAGCTACGAGGGAGGACGCACTAATGAAAAACTGTTTTTT. Encoded protein: CASSYEGGRTNEKLFF.

In its sample, this clonotype is medium-sized. The V gene is TRBV4-2, the J gene TRBJ2-3, with 10 bases matching TRBD1. CDR1 is LGHNA, CDR2 YNFKEQ, per germline. Unmatched junction bases numbered 4, after V lost 0 bases and J lost 4 bases. The CDR3 consists of 16 residues. For the CDR3, the DNA is TGTGCCAGCAGCCAAGATATAGGACAGGGGGCAGATACGCAGTATTTT. Translated, it gives CASSQDIGQGADTQYF.

This clonotype was seen at least ten times. The V call is TRBV20-1, the J call TRBJ2-3; D gene ambiguous. Germline loops: CDR1 DFQATT, CDR2 SNEGSKA (reference sequence). The CDR3 is 14 amino acids. The ends were cut back, 0 bases at V and 1 base at J, with 8 bases in the middle. The CDR3 region is CSAREARRTDTQYF. Written as DNA, the CDR3 is TGCAGTGCTAGAGAGGCGCGGCGCACAGATACGCAGTATTTT.

The chain couples TRBV5-1 to TRBJ2-5; the match to TRBD1 covers 7 bases. The CDR3 runs 15 residues. Losses at the gene ends were 1 base for V and 5 bases for J; bases not matched to a gene: 8. The germline CDR1 and CDR2 sequences are SGHRS and YFSETQ. The CDR3: CASSLKGGYVETQYF. The CDR3 bases are TGCGCCAGCAGCTTGAAAGGGGGCTATGTGGAGACCCAGTACTTC. The entire variable domain, with the rest obtained from reference TRBV5-1 and TRBJ2-5, is as follows: KAGVTQTPRYLIKTRGQQVTLSCSPISGHRSVSWYQQTPGQGLQFLFEYFSETQRNKGNFPGRFSGRQFSNSRSEMNVSTLELGDSALYLCASSLKGGYVETQYFGPGTRLLVL.

In this sample, this clonotype turned up many times. The genes are TRBV4-2 and TRBJ2-7; 7 nucleotides match TRBD1. Germline V lookup: CDR1 LGHNA, CDR2 YNFKEQ. This CDR3 comprises 16 residues. The trim removed 1 base at V and 1 base at J, leaving 7 bases unmatched. The DNA for the CDR3 is TGTGCCAGCAGCCAAGCCCCGGGACAGATGTCCTACGAGCAGTACTTC. As protein: CASSQAPGQMSYEQYF.

This clonotype was recorded at least ten times. V usage is TRBV6-2 or TRBV6-3 and J usage is TRBJ1-2; 7 positions agree with TRBD1. The CDR3 covers 15 residues. Germline V CDR1 and CDR2: MNHEY, SVGEGT. V trimming: 7 bases; J trimming: 6 bases; junction bases outside the gene matches: 14. DNA of the CDR3: TGTGCCAGCATAAAAGGGGGCGCTGGGACGGATGGCTACACCTTC. Amino acid sequence: CASIKGGAGTDGYTF.

Many counts were recorded for this clonotype. V and J are TRBV7-2 and TRBJ2-1, with 8 bases identical to TRBD2. This CDR3 is 15 amino acids long. After removal of 5 bases from V and 0 bases from J, the junction contained 3 bases not matched to a gene. Germline lookup yields CDR1 SGHTA and CDR2 FQGNSA. CDR3 residues: CASSETSGSYNEQFF. CDR3 sequence (DNA): TGTGCCAGCAGCGAAACTAGCGGCTCCTACAATGAGCAGTTCTTC.

This clonotype has ten or more counts. This rearrangement joins TRBV6-5 to TRBJ1-5; D gene uncertain. The CDR3 sequence is 16 residues long. V shed 2 bases and J shed 2 bases, with 13 bases lying between them. CDR1 MNHEY and CDR2 SVGAGI come from the germline V gene. The DNA of the CDR3 is TGTGCCAGCAGTTACAGGGCGGCCAGTGGCAATCAGCCCCAGCATTTT. Translated, it gives CASSYRAASGNQPQHF.

J is TRBJ2-7 and V is TRBV7-9, with D hard to call. Per the germline V gene, CDR1 is SEHNR and CDR2 is FQNEAQ (reference sequence). The V end lost 0 bases, the J end lost 7 bases, and 13 bases lay between the germline ends. The CDR3 has 14 amino acids. CDR3 in DNA: TGTGCCAGCAGCTTAGCGCTGGCAGGCGGAGAGCAGTACTTC. Amino acid sequence: CASSLALAGGEQYF.

This clonotype ranks as medium-sized. V usage is TRBV3-1 and J usage is TRBJ1-1; no clear D. Trimming took off 4 bases at V and 1 base at J, with 10 bases between the two ends. Germline V gives CDR1 LGHDT, CDR2 YNNKEL (reference sequence). The CDR3 spans 14 residues. CDR3 bases: TGTGCCAGCAGCCCCGCGTACGGGAACACTGAAGCTTTCTTT. Encoded protein: CASSPAYGNTEAFF.

This clonotype was counted many times. V gene TRBV6-5 combines with J gene TRBJ2-1, with 8 positions matching TRBD2. In germline, CDR1 is MNHEY, CDR2 SVGAGI. Trimming cost V 0 bases and J 8 bases; bases outside gene matches: 6. This CDR3 is built from 15 residues. The CDR3 coding sequence is TGTGCCAGCAGTTACTCAGCGGGAGACTTCGATGAGCAGTTCTTC. Protein: CASSYSAGDFDEQFF.

The chain joins TRBV7-9 to TRBJ1-2, with 7 bases aligning to TRBD1. CDR1 is SEHNR and CDR2 is FQNEAQ in the germline V gene (reference sequence). With 3 bases clipped from V and 5 bases from J, the junction kept 3 bases outside the gene matches. This CDR3 spans 13 amino acids. The CDR3: CASSLGQLYGYTF. The CDR3 DNA reads as TGTGCCAGCAGCTTGGGACAGCTGTATGGCTACACCTTC.

This clonotype was detected many times. The V call is TRBV3-1, the J call TRBJ2-3, with D possibly matching TRBD1 (6 bases). The CDR3 spans 16 residues. Germline assignment: CDR1 LGHDT and CDR2 YNNKEL (reference sequence). V was cut by 2 bases and J by 5 bases, with 17 bases left in between. This chain's CDR3 is CASSQKSVRGVDTQYF. The CDR3 bases are TGTGCCAGCAGCCAAAAAAGCGTCAGGGGAGTAGATACGCAGTATTTT.

This clonotype is labeled medium-sized (0.01 to 0.1%). V and J are TRBV21-1 and TRBJ2-4; TRBD1, the D gene given by the table, was not confirmed from the DNA. TRBV21-1 is designated a pseudogene. This CDR3 is 13 amino acids long. Here the CDR3 reads CASRGPSLNIQYF. For the CDR3, the DNA is TGTGCCAGCAGGGGACCGAGTTTAAACATTCAGTACTTC.

This clonotype is labeled as medium-sized. The chain employs TRBV7-2 and TRBJ2-5, with TRBD1 identical over 8 bases. The CDR3 sequence is 14 residues long. Germline values: CDR1 SGHTA, CDR2 FQGNSA. Germline trimming cut 5 bases from V and 5 bases from J; bases unmatched to any gene: 7. DNA of the CDR3: TGTGCCAGCAGCCGGGACAGGTCTAAGGAGACCCAGTACTTC. Residues: CASSRDRSKETQYF.

This clonotype was observed at least ten times. V and J are TRBV7-9 and TRBJ2-2; tentatively, D is TRBD1 (5 bases). CDR3 length equals 16 residues. V was trimmed by 3 bases and J by 0 bases, leaving 11 bases between them. Per the germline V gene, CDR1 is SEHNR and CDR2 is FQNEAQ (reference sequence). The CDR3 DNA sequence: TGTGCCAGCAGCTTGGGGCAGGGTTCGAACACCGGGGAGCTGTTTTTT. Its translation: CASSLGQGSNTGELFF.

This clonotype was counted many times. The chain couples TRBV29-1 to TRBJ2-1; 15 bases line up with TRBD2. The J segment lost 8 bases and the V segment lost 5 bases, leaving 7 bases of the junction unmatched. Germline CDR1 is SQVTM and CDR2 is ANQGSEA. The CDR3 covers 15 residues. The CDR3 reads CSVTGLAGGLDEQFF. The CDR3 DNA is TGCAGCGTTACCGGACTAGCGGGGGGGCTGGATGAGCAGTTCTTC.

In regard to this clonotype: This may be a read error, as it is one base from a much larger clone. This sequence joins TRBV7-9 and TRBJ2-3; no reliable D call. CDR3 size: 14 residues. Germline V CDR1 and CDR2: SEHNR, FQNEAQ (reference sequence). V shed 0 bases and J shed 5 bases, with 9 bases lying between them. The CDR3 sequence: CASSLAIVGDTQYF. CDR3 sequence (DNA): TGTGCCAGCAGCTTAGCCATTGTAGGAGATACGCAGTATTTT.

This clonotype occurred many times. The gene calls are TRBV11-2 and TRBJ2-3; D ambiguous. Germline loops: CDR1 SGHAT, CDR2 FQNNGV. V was shortened by 2 bases and J by 1 base, with 10 bases between the two germline ends. The CDR3 spans 15 residues. Written as DNA, the CDR3 is TGTGCCAGCAGCTTATTTACCTTCGGCACAGATACGCAGTATTTT. It codes for CASSLFTFGTDTQYF. The complete variable domain, with remaining parts taken from reference TRBV11-2 and TRBJ2-3, reads EAGVAQSPRYKIIEKRQSVAFWCNPISGHATLYWYQQILGQGPKLLIQFQNNGVVDDSQLPKDRFSAERLKGVDSTLKIQPAKLEDSAVYLCASSLFTFGTDTQYFGPGTRLTVL.

This clonotype was observed many times. This CDR3 is CSASRAGISGANVLTF. CDR3 in DNA: TGCAGTGCTAGTCGTGCCGGGATCTCTGGGGCCAACGTCCTGACTTTC. The V gene is TRBV20-1, the J gene TRBJ2-6; weak D call: TRBD2 (5 bases). Germline CDR1 is DFQATT and CDR2 is SNEGSKA (reference sequence). The CDR3 sequence is 16 residues long. V was cut by 3 bases and J by 0 bases, with 12 bases left in between.

The chain recombines TRBV28 with TRBJ2-3; the D gene is possibly TRBD2 (6 bases). V was trimmed by 7 bases and J by 4 bases, leaving 18 bases between them. Germline CDR1 MDHEN, CDR2 SYDVKM. This CDR3 has 15 residues. This CDR3 is CASIYGGSVSDTQYF. In nucleotides, the CDR3 is TGTGCCAGCATCTATGGGGGGTCTGTATCAGATACGCAGTATTTT.

This CDR3 is CASGSTGINYGYTF. DNA for the CDR3: TGTGCCAGCGGGTCGACAGGGATCAACTATGGCTACACCTTC. J is TRBJ1-2 and V is TRBV27, with 7 bases identical to TRBD1. The CDR3 sequence is 14 residues long. Germline-derived CDR1 and CDR2 are MNHEY and SMNVEV (reference sequence). J gave up 2 bases and V 8 bases, and 8 bases lay outside the gene matches.

The chain combines TRBV29-1 with TRBJ2-1; D is uncertain. V lost 3 bases to trimming and J lost 4 bases, with 7 bases between them. There are 12 residues in the CDR3. Per the germline V gene, CDR1 is SQVTM and CDR2 is ANQGSEA. The CDR3 loop reads CSVDRRYNEQFF. As DNA, the CDR3 is TGCAGCGTTGACCGACGGTACAATGAGCAGTTCTTC.

This clonotype has ten or more counts. V usage is TRBV19 and J usage is TRBJ2-7; TRBD2 is a possible D gene (5 bases). Germline values: CDR1 LNHDA, CDR2 SQIVND (reference sequence). V was trimmed by 5 bases and J by 2 bases, leaving 10 bases between them. This CDR3 spans 13 amino acids. Written as DNA, the CDR3 is TGTGCCAGTAGTTCGCGGGCCACCTACGAGCAGTACTTC. This translates into CASSSRATYEQYF.

This clonotype came up many times. The chain joins TRBV29-1 to TRBJ2-5; 7 bases are shared with TRBD2. Germline V gene data show CDR1 as SQVTM and CDR2 as ANQGSEA. V was clipped by 6 bases and J by 1 base; unmatched bases: 11. CDR3 length: 15 residues. The CDR3 is CSVKLTSSGQETQYF. DNA of the CDR3: TGCAGCGTCAAACTGACTAGCTCTGGCCAAGAGACCCAGTACTTC. The complete variable domain, with remaining parts taken from reference TRBV29-1 and TRBJ2-5, reads SAVISQKPSRDICQRGTSLTIQCQVDSQVTMMFWYRQQPGQSLTLIATANQGSEATYESGFVIDKFPISRPNLTFSTLTVSNMSPEDSSIYLCSVKLTSSGQETQYFGPGTRLLVL.

The rearrangement links TRBV11-2 to TRBJ2-3, with 13 positions matching TRBD2. The CDR3 is 17 amino acids. V shed 4 bases and J 1 base; nucleotides not matched to a gene: 5. The V gene's germline CDR1 is SGHAT and CDR2 FQNNGV. The CDR3 spells CASSSGLAGAGTDTQYF. The CDR3 DNA reads TGTGCCAGCAGCTCAGGACTAGCGGGGGCCGGCACAGATACGCAGTATTTT.

The rearrangement links TRBV28 to TRBJ2-1, with 12 bases matching TRBD2. The germline V gene encodes CDR1 MDHEN and CDR2 SYDVKM. The trim removed 6 bases at V and 10 bases at J, leaving 7 bases unmatched. This CDR3 region has 14 residues. The DNA for the CDR3 is TGTGCCAGCAGGCCTAGCGGGGGGGGATTGGAGCAGTTCTTC. It is translated as CASRPSGGGLEQFF.

This clonotype occurred many times. The chain employs TRBV5-1 and TRBJ1-1, with 7 positions matching TRBD1. The CDR3 loop spans 13 amino acids. V was clipped by 0 bases and J by 8 bases; unmatched bases: 4. Germline V CDR1 and CDR2: SGHRS, YFSETQ. For the CDR3, the DNA is TGCGCCAGCAGCTTGGAGGGGGCCCGAGAAGCTTTCTTT. Protein: CASSLEGAREAFF.

This clonotype has more than one count but fewer than ten. This chain connects TRBV28 to TRBJ2-1; TRBD1 aligns across 10 bases. V gave up 7 bases and J gave up 8 bases; unmatched junction bases: 8. Germline CDR1 and CDR2: MDHEN and SYDVKM. The CDR3 sequence is 14 residues long. In nucleotides, the CDR3 is TGTGCCAGCACTTCCGGACAGGGGGGAGATGAGCAGTTCTTC. This sequence encodes CASTSGQGGDEQFF.

V and J are TRBV25-1 and TRBJ2-7; D is perhaps TRBD2 (6 bases). This CDR3 contains 16 residues. Germline V gene lookup returns CDR1 MGHDK and CDR2 SYGVNS. The germline V and J ends were trimmed by 2 bases and 0 bases, with 14 bases remaining between them. DNA for the CDR3: TGTGCCAGCAGTGAAGGGAGGTTGAAGAGCTCCTACGAGCAGTACTTC. It is translated as CASSEGRLKSSYEQYF.